One and the same sample provided the 21 T cell receptor beta chains below, sequenced in a study of long-term antiretroviral therapy in people with HIV. Researchers report immunoSEQ v3.0 was run at survey level. Data came from immunoSEQ multiplex PCR; TCRdb stores just in-frame clones and leaves some out. This table has tens of thousands of clones, 88% appearing once. This specimen consisted of unsorted PBMCs, obtained 2.3 years after starting antiretroviral therapy. The origin of the receptors is a man in his 60s with HIV.

J is TRBJ1-3 and V is TRBV2; TRBD1 is a possible D gene (6 bases). Looked up from germline, CDR1 is SNHLY and CDR2 is FYNNEI. CDR3 size: 14 residues. V lost 8 bases, J lost 5 bases, and 16 bases lay in between. CDR3 coding DNA: TGTGCCAGCGCGTGGGGGGGCGAGAGAAACACCATATATTTT. Translated: CASAWGGERNTIYF.

The sample holds a few counts of this clone. The rearrangement uses TRBV7-9 and TRBJ1-5; 8 bases are shared with TRBD1. This CDR3 has 16 amino acids. Looked up from germline, CDR1 is SEHNR and CDR2 is FQNEAQ (reference sequence). With 4 bases clipped from V and 6 bases from J, the junction kept 11 bases outside the gene matches. The CDR3 sequence is CASSYGAGGVTQPQHF. The CDR3 DNA is TGTGCCAGCAGCTATGGGGCAGGGGGCGTCACTCAGCCCCAGCATTTT.

The rearrangement links TRBV6-5 to TRBJ1-1; 9 bases are shared with TRBD1. CDR1 MNHEY and CDR2 SVGAGI come from the germline V gene. The CDR3 loop spans 14 amino acids. V shed 7 bases and J 1 base; nucleotides not matched to a gene: 4. For the CDR3, the DNA is TGTGCCAGCAAACCGGGACAGGGGAACACTGAAGCTTTCTTT. It encodes CASKPGQGNTEAFF.

The rearrangement links TRBV27 to TRBJ2-5; D remains unclear. CDR3 length: 12 residues. In germline, CDR1 is MNHEY, CDR2 SMNVEV (reference sequence). V lost 0 bases and J lost 4, with 3 bases in between. The CDR3 sequence: CASSLSGETQYF. In nucleotides, the CDR3 is TGTGCCAGCAGTTTATCGGGAGAGACCCAGTACTTC.

The chain is built from TRBV18 and TRBJ1-4; D is perhaps TRBD1 (6 bases). Germline loops: CDR1 KGHSH, CDR2 LQKENI. The CDR3 length is 16 residues. The germline V and J ends were trimmed by 0 bases and 5 bases, with 13 bases remaining between them. DNA of the CDR3: TGTGCCAGCTCACCACCGTCGGGGGCCGCGAATGAAAAACTGTTTTTT. Translation: CASSPPSGAANEKLFF.

V usage is TRBV28 and J usage is TRBJ1-1; 8 nucleotides line up with TRBD1. The CDR3 has 13 amino acids. The germline gives CDR1 MDHEN, CDR2 SYDVKM. The CDR3 loop reads CASHQGARAEAFF. DNA for the CDR3: TGTGCGAGCCACCAGGGGGCGCGGGCTGAAGCTTTCTTT.

This clone was recorded only once. The rearrangement joins TRBV10-3 to TRBJ2-7; 9 bases fit TRBD1. The CDR3 has 14 amino acids. Germline V gives CDR1 ENHRY, CDR2 SYGVKD. J gave up 5 bases and V 7 bases, and 9 bases lay outside the gene matches. The CDR3 DNA sequence: TGTGCCATCATCATGGACAGGGGTAGCGACGAGCAGTACTTC. It yields the protein CAIIMDRGSDEQYF.

The chain recombines TRBV13 with TRBJ2-1; 10 bases align to TRBD2. V lost 2 bases, J lost 7 bases, and 5 bases stayed unmatched. This CDR3 is built from 15 residues. CDR1 is PRHDT and CDR2 is FYEKMQ in the germline V gene (reference sequence). This CDR3 is CASSLRAGGVNEQFF. The CDR3 coding sequence is TGTGCCAGCAGCTTAAGAGCGGGAGGGGTAAATGAGCAGTTCTTC.

The V call is TRBV5-1, the J call TRBJ2-5, with 16 nucleotides matching TRBD2. This CDR3 comprises 17 residues. With V trimmed by 4 bases and J by 5 bases, 8 bases remained unmatched. Germline V gives CDR1 SGHRS, CDR2 YFSETQ. The CDR3 region is CASSPPGTSGGAETQYF. The CDR3, as DNA: TGCGCCAGCAGCCCACCCGGGACTAGCGGGGGGGCGGAGACCCAGTACTTC.

This clone was found once. The V gene is TRBV5-1, the J gene TRBJ1-1; D is unresolved. The germline gives CDR1 SGHRS, CDR2 YFSETQ. The V end was cut by 0 bases, the J end by 6 bases, with 9 bases between. CDR3 length equals 13 residues. CDR3 DNA sequence: TGCGCCAGCAGCTTGGTTGGATACGCTGAAGCTTTCTTT. Protein: CASSLVGYAEAFF.

The chain joins TRBV18 to TRBJ2-7; TRBD1 is a possible D gene (5 bases). Germline loops: CDR1 KGHSH, CDR2 LQKENI. The CDR3 spans 15 residues. With 2 bases removed from V and 5 bases from J, the gap between germline ends came to 16 bases. In DNA, the CDR3 is TGTGCCAGCTCACCAATCCAGGGCTCTGGGGACGAGCAGTACTTC. It yields the protein CASSPIQGSGDEQYF.

The chain couples TRBV7-9 to TRBJ2-7; the match to TRBD1 covers 7 bases. Losses at the gene ends were 4 bases for V and 2 bases for J; bases not matched to a gene: 11. There are 16 residues in the CDR3. Germline V gives CDR1 SEHNR, CDR2 FQNEAQ (reference sequence). In DNA, the CDR3 is TGTGCCAGCAGCTCGAAGACAGGGCCAAACCCCTACGAGCAGTACTTC. Translated: CASSSKTGPNPYEQYF.

This chain connects TRBV21-1 to TRBJ1-5; TRBD1 is taken as the D call from the table, unchecked against the DNA. TRBV21-1 is marked as a pseudogene. The CDR3 has 20 residues. The CDR3 coding sequence is TGTGCCAGCAGCACTATTGGACAGGGGGACGCGGTATTTGGCAATCAGCCCCAGCATTTT. Protein sequence: CASSTIGQGDAVFGNQPQHF.

This chain links TRBV27 with TRBJ1-5; D remains unclear. The CDR3 runs to 15 residues. The ends were cut back, 11 bases at V and 1 base at J, with 18 bases in the middle. Looked up from germline, CDR1 is MNHEY and CDR2 is SMNVEV (reference sequence). CDR3 protein: CAATPWGLSNQPQHF. In DNA, the CDR3 is TGTGCCGCGACCCCCTGGGGATTGAGCAATCAGCCCCAGCATTTT.

The V gene is TRBV9, the J gene TRBJ2-5; D remains unclear. From germline, CDR1 is SGDLS and CDR2 YYNGEE. Trimming removed 0 bases from V and 2 bases from J, with 5 bases in between. This CDR3 spans 13 amino acids. CDR3 DNA: TGTGCCAGCAGCGTAGGGCCACAAGAGACCCAGTACTTC. This encodes CASSVGPQETQYF.

The rearrangement uses TRBV2 and TRBJ2-3; the D is unclear. Germline V gene lookup returns CDR1 SNHLY and CDR2 FYNNEI. Trimming removed 4 bases from V and 2 bases from J, with 4 bases in between. The CDR3 length is 12 residues. CDR3 protein: CASSGATDTQYF. The CDR3 bases are TGTGCCAGCAGTGGGGCCACAGATACGCAGTATTTT.

Written as DNA, the CDR3 is TGTGCCAGCAGCTTAAGGCAGGGGAACACTGAAGCTTTCTTT. Its translation is CASSLRQGNTEAFF. The chain recombines TRBV7-3 with TRBJ1-1, with D possibly matching TRBD1 (5 bases). Trimming left V 1 base short and J 1 base short, with 7 bases between. Germline CDR1 SGHTA, CDR2 FQGTGA. This CDR3 spans 14 amino acids.

This clone was detected once. CDR3 sequence: CASSYFGQETQYF. DNA of the CDR3: TGTGCCAGCAGTTACTTTGGACAAGAGACCCAGTACTTC. The V gene is TRBV6-5, the J gene TRBJ2-5; D is unresolved. V lost 1 base, J lost 2 bases, and 5 bases lay in between. Germline V lookup: CDR1 MNHEY, CDR2 SVGAGI. The CDR3 totals 13 residues.

The chain is built from TRBV19 and TRBJ1-5; a possible D gene is TRBD1 (5 bases). The CDR3 is made up of 15 amino acids. Germline CDR1 is LNHDA and CDR2 is SQIVND (reference sequence). Trimming cost V 3 bases and J 9 bases, with 18 bases left between them. Here the CDR3 DNA reads TGTGCCAGTAGTATGGTTTTGGGGGGATTAGGGCCCCAGCATTTT. Its protein is CASSMVLGGLGPQHF.

This clone was counted between two and nine times. Other DNA sequences from this sample encode an identical CDR3 as well. The CDR3 region has the DNA TGTGCCTGGAGTGTCGGAGGCAATCAGCCCCAGCATTTT. It translates to CAWSVGGNQPQHF. V and J are TRBV30 and TRBJ1-5; no clear D gene. V shed 0 bases and J shed 2 bases, with 5 bases lying between them. The CDR3 spans 13 residues. Germline V CDR1 and CDR2: GTSNPN, SVGIG (reference sequence).

The rearrangement uses TRBV7-2 and TRBJ2-5, with 8 bases aligning to TRBD1. This CDR3 is 14 amino acids long. CDR1 is SGHTA and CDR2 is FQGNSA in the germline V gene. V shed 3 bases and J 5 bases; nucleotides not matched to a gene: 5. Here the CDR3 reads CASSFTGGSETQYF. The CDR3 region has the DNA TGTGCCAGCAGCTTCACAGGGGGGAGTGAGACCCAGTACTTC.